This TCR beta chain derives from a study of metastatic and nonmetastatic thyroid tumors. This clone was seen a single time. The germline gene is not matched at one end of the junction; a read error may be the cause. Germline CDR1 is DFQATT and CDR2 is SNEGSKA (reference sequence). This CDR3 region has 13 residues. No treatment of any kind had been given to any patient before thyroid surgery. From the PCR reads, TCRdb re-called clones with MiXCR. The table has tens of thousands of clones, 17% seen once. The chain couples TRBV20-1 to TRBJ2-7; TRBD2 matches 8 bases. Input material: blood. This TCR was recovered from a male donor with papillary thyroid cancer or a benign thyroid nodule (not recorded which). Some clones in this sample may be carry-over from other donors' samples. This chain's CDR3 is CSVIAGGTYDQYF. The DNA for the CDR3 is TGCAGTGTTATTGCGGGGGGCACCTACGATCAGTACTTC.